These 18 T cell receptor beta chains were sequenced from one sample in a study of blood T cell repertoires in COVID-19. Here immunoSEQ multiplex PCR was the method, and the copy in TCRdb shows in-frame clones only, minus some. The sample has around 300,000 clones, roughly nine tenths seen once. The sample was PBMCs or T cells enriched from blood (not recorded which). These receptor sequences come from a woman aged 18-35 years who had recovered from COVID-19.

The sample holds a few counts of this clone. The chain is built from TRBV5-6 and TRBJ2-5; a possible D gene is TRBD2 (6 bases). V dropped 2 bases and J dropped 2 bases, with 16 bases sitting between them. CDR1 SGHDT and CDR2 YYEEEE come from the germline V gene. This CDR3 is built from 16 residues. CDR3 residues: CASSFMKDYPQETQYF. DNA for the CDR3: TGTGCCAGCAGCTTCATGAAGGACTATCCACAAGAGACCCAGTACTTC.

The chain combines TRBV6-1 with TRBJ2-6; 8 bases are shared with TRBD1. The CDR3 has 18 amino acids. Germline CDR1 MNHNS, CDR2 SASEGT. The V and J ends lost 4 bases and 2 bases, in that order; junction bases with no gene match: 10. In DNA, the CDR3 is TGTGCCAGCAGTGTAGGACAGGGACGGCGCACTGGGGCCAACGTCCTGACTTTC. Its protein product is CASSVGQGRRTGANVLTF.

This clone has just one count. The chain couples TRBV28 to TRBJ2-1; weak D call: TRBD2 (6 bases). CDR1 and CDR2 (germline): MDHEN, SYDVKM. V was clipped by 6 bases and J by 2 bases, with 20 bases between them. CDR3 length equals 17 residues. CDR3 nucleotide sequence: TGTGCCAGCAGCCCGGGAGTTTTGCGGGGCACCTACAATGAGCAGTTCTTC. As protein: CASSPGVLRGTYNEQFF.

The chain combines TRBV6-1 with TRBJ1-2, with 8 positions matching TRBD1. The junction had 9 bases not matched to a gene; V was cut back by 4 bases and J by 2 bases. The CDR3 extends over 16 amino acids. CDR1 is MNHNS, CDR2 SASEGT, per germline. The CDR3 protein is CASSARQGRSNYGYTF. Written as DNA, the CDR3 is TGTGCCAGCAGTGCCCGACAGGGGCGCAGCAACTATGGCTACACCTTC.

This chain joins TRBV7-6 and TRBJ1-2; no definite D call. Looked up from germline, CDR1 is SGHVS and CDR2 is FNYEAQ. Trimming took off 5 bases at V and 4 bases at J, with 11 bases between the two ends. This CDR3 comprises 13 residues. CDR3 amino acids: CASSHTKFYGYTF. CDR3 bases: TGTGCCAGCAGCCACACTAAATTCTATGGCTACACCTTC.

The chain is built from TRBV11-2 and TRBJ1-3; no firm D call. This CDR3 contains 13 residues. Germline CDR1 reads SGHAT; CDR2 reads FQNNGV. Trimming stripped 0 bases from V and 3 bases from J, with 3 bases between. CDR3 nucleotide sequence: TGTGCCAGCAGCTTAGATTATGGAAACACCATATATTTT. The encoded protein is CASSLDYGNTIYF.

This clone came up once. This chain connects TRBV7-9 to TRBJ1-2; D is perhaps TRBD1 (6 bases). The CDR3 is 13 residues long. The V gene's germline CDR1 is SEHNR and CDR2 FQNEAQ (reference sequence). Trimming took off 4 bases at V and 5 bases at J, with 11 bases between the two ends. DNA for the CDR3: TGTGCCAGCAGCTCACAGGGTCGTTATGGCTACACCTTC. This encodes CASSSQGRYGYTF.

This rearrangement joins TRBV5-8 to TRBJ1-6; 9 bases agree with TRBD1. The CDR3 has 16 amino acids. J gave up 10 bases and V 4 bases, and 12 bases lay outside the gene matches. Germline assignment: CDR1 SGHTS and CDR2 YDEGEE. CDR3 coding DNA: TGTGCCAGCAGCCCAAGGACAGGGGACGTTTGGTCACCCCTCCACTTT. It yields the protein CASSPRTGDVWSPLHF.

The chain uses TRBV7-3 and TRBJ2-7; 8 bases are a match to TRBD2. The CDR3 sequence is 14 residues long. Germline CDR1 is SGHTA and CDR2 is FQGTGA. V trimming: 5 bases; J trimming: 0 bases; junction bases outside the gene matches: 3. CDR3 protein: CASSPAGDSYEQYF. DNA of the CDR3: TGTGCCAGCAGCCCAGCGGGGGACTCCTACGAGCAGTACTTC.

The chain combines TRBV20-1 with TRBJ2-7; perhaps TRBD1 as D (6 bases). The CDR3 spans 14 residues. Germline V CDR1 and CDR2: DFQATT, SNEGSKA (reference sequence). V was trimmed by 3 bases and J by 1 base, leaving 13 bases between them. CDR3 protein: CSASRGGGSYEQYF. The CDR3 region has the DNA TGCAGTGCTAGTCGAGGGGGTGGATCCTACGAGCAGTACTTC.

The chain combines TRBV29-1 with TRBJ1-1, with unresolved D. Germline V CDR1 and CDR2: SQVTM, ANQGSEA. This CDR3 spans 12 amino acids. V gave up 4 bases and J gave up 1 base, with 7 bases separating them. The CDR3 spells CSVVIQNTEAFF. In DNA, the CDR3 is TGCAGCGTTGTTATACAGAACACTGAAGCTTTCTTT.

The rearrangement uses TRBV5-6 and TRBJ1-1, with D tentatively TRBD1 (5 bases). The CDR3 runs to 12 residues. Trimming took off 2 bases at V and 7 bases at J, with 9 bases between the two ends. The germline gives CDR1 SGHDT, CDR2 YYEEEE. This CDR3 is CASSLQDYEAFF. The CDR3 nucleotides are TGTGCCAGCAGCTTACAGGACTATGAAGCTTTCTTT.

The count of this clone is one. The V and J genes are TRBV2 and TRBJ2-7; 8 bases align to TRBD2. Germline CDR1 reads SNHLY; CDR2 reads FYNNEI. V lost 6 bases, J lost 1 base, and 5 bases stayed unmatched. There are 14 residues in the CDR3. CDR3 loop: CASRVLAGSYEQYF. CDR3 nucleotide sequence: TGTGCCAGCAGGGTTTTAGCGGGGTCCTACGAGCAGTACTTC.

The genes are TRBV5-1 and TRBJ2-2; D gene ambiguous. In germline, CDR1 is SGHRS, CDR2 YFSETQ. V was shortened by 0 bases and J by 3 bases, with 12 bases between the two germline ends. This CDR3 spans 16 amino acids. CDR3: CASSLVSLEYTGELFF. Written as DNA, the CDR3 is TGCGCCAGCAGCTTGGTATCTCTAGAGTACACCGGGGAGCTGTTTTTT.

The chain is built from TRBV3-1 (or the pseudogene TRBV3-2) and TRBJ2-7, with 9 bases that match TRBD1. CDR1 and CDR2 (germline): LGHDT, YNNKEL (reference sequence). The CDR3 contains 16 residues. The ends lost 3 bases at V and 3 bases at J; junction bases unmatched: 9. The CDR3 sequence: CASSHGRGTGSYEQYF. The CDR3 DNA is TGTGCCAGCAGCCACGGGCGAGGGACAGGGAGCTACGAGCAGTACTTC.

This clone was counted between two and nine times. The V gene is TRBV19, the J gene TRBJ1-2; D is possibly TRBD1 (5 bases). The germline V and J ends were trimmed by 5 bases and 5 bases, with 21 bases remaining between them. The CDR3 extends over 16 amino acids. Per germline, CDR1 LNHDA and CDR2 SQIVND (reference sequence). CDR3 nucleotides: TGTGCCAGTAGTCCCCGAACAGGACGCGGCTCTTATGGCTACACCTTC. It codes for CASSPRTGRGSYGYTF.

CDR3: CASSFAGQKLFTDTQYF. The CDR3 bases are TGCGCCAGCAGCTTCGCGGGACAGAAATTGTTCACAGATACGCAGTATTTT. The rearrangement joins TRBV5-1 to TRBJ2-3; D might be TRBD1 (7 bases). CDR3 length equals 17 residues. Germline CDR1 SGHRS, CDR2 YFSETQ. Trimming took off 2 bases at V and 2 bases at J, with 18 bases between the two ends.

The chain employs TRBV2 and TRBJ2-7, with D hard to call. CDR1 and CDR2 (germline): SNHLY, FYNNEI. The CDR3 is made up of 11 amino acids. V lost 7 bases to trimming and J lost 3 bases, with 7 bases between them. The CDR3 nucleotides read TGTGCCAGCATGGAGAGCTACGAGCAGTACTTC. Residues: CASMESYEQYF.